Shown below are 21 T cell receptor beta chains from a single sample sequenced in a study of control samples from healthy donors and cancer patients. Repertoires were generated with immunoSEQ multiplex PCR, while TCRdb's copy carries only in-frame clones and drops some. Of roughly 32,000 clones in the sample, 86% were seen once. The specimen was PBMCs. The receptors come from a woman aged 40-49 years with lung cancer.

The genes are TRBV19 and TRBJ2-3; possible D gene TRBD2, 6 bases. Between the trimmed V and J ends, which lost 8 bases and 1 base, there was a span of 13 bases. This CDR3 spans 14 amino acids. Germline V gene lookup returns CDR1 LNHDA and CDR2 SQIVND (reference sequence). Here the CDR3 reads CASQEGGGTDTQYF. The CDR3 DNA follows: TGTGCCAGTCAGGAGGGCGGGGGCACAGATACGCAGTATTTT.

The genes are TRBV6-2 or TRBV6-3 and TRBJ1-2, with D possibly TRBD1 on 5 matching bases. V was clipped by 0 bases and J by 7 bases, with 12 bases between them. CDR1 is MNHEY and CDR2 is SVGEGT in the germline V gene. The CDR3 has 14 amino acids. The CDR3 loop reads CASSYSRGAGGYTF. CDR3 bases: TGTGCCAGCAGTTACTCGAGAGGGGCAGGTGGCTACACCTTC.

The V and J genes are TRBV11-2 and TRBJ2-2; a possible D gene is TRBD1 (6 bases). From germline, CDR1 is SGHAT and CDR2 FQNNGV. The CDR3 contains 13 residues. The germline V and J ends were trimmed by 10 bases and 4 bases, with 13 bases remaining between them. The CDR3 coding sequence is TGTGCCACCAACAGGGTGCCCACCGGGGAGCTGTTTTTT. Its protein is CATNRVPTGELFF. The full variable domain, in which reference TRBV11-2 and TRBJ2-2 provide the parts outside the CDR3, is EAGVAQSPRYKIIEKRQSVAFWCNPISGHATLYWYQQILGQGPKLLIQFQNNGVVDDSQLPKDRFSAERLKGVDSTLKIQPAKLEDSAVYLCATNRVPTGELFFGEGSRLTVL.

The chain couples TRBV7-2 to TRBJ2-1; TRBD2 matches at 8 bases. The CDR3 is made up of 14 amino acids. Germline trimming cut 5 bases from V and 2 bases from J; bases unmatched to any gene: 2. The germline V gene has CDR1 SGHTA and CDR2 FQGNSA. CDR3 nucleotide sequence: TGTGCCAGCAGCGAGCGGGGGACCTACAATGAGCAGTTCTTC. It yields the protein CASSERGTYNEQFF.

The chain employs TRBV3-1 (or the pseudogene TRBV3-2) and TRBJ1-2, with a tentative D call TRBD1 (6 bases). The germline V and J ends were trimmed by 4 bases and 5 bases, with 14 bases remaining between them. This CDR3 spans 14 amino acids. Per germline, CDR1 LGHDT and CDR2 YNNKEL (reference sequence). Written as DNA, the CDR3 is TGTGCCAGCAGCCGGGAGGGGGATGGGTATGGCTACACCTTC. This encodes CASSREGDGYGYTF.

The chain has TRBV9 and TRBJ1-1; tentatively, D is TRBD1 (6 bases). Deletions cut 0 bases from V and 4 bases from J, with 13 bases between. The CDR3 runs to 15 residues. CDR1 is SGDLS, CDR2 YYNGEE, per germline. The CDR3 nucleotides read TGTGCCAGCAGCGTAGGTGGGGGCAGGGGCACTGAAGCTTTCTTT. Encoded protein: CASSVGGGRGTEAFF.

V and J are TRBV5-1 and TRBJ2-7; D is possibly TRBD1 or TRBD2 (6 bases each). The CDR3 spans 14 residues. Germline lookup yields CDR1 SGHRS and CDR2 YFSETQ. The ends were cut back, 2 bases at V and 4 bases at J, with 13 bases in the middle. CDR3 residues: CASSFEQGGYEQYF. The CDR3 coding sequence is TGCGCCAGCAGCTTTGAACAGGGAGGATACGAGCAGTACTTC.

The J gene is TRBJ2-3, the V gene TRBV29-1, with TRBD2 matching 11 bases. Trimming took 6 bases from V and 3 from J; bases not matched to a gene: 5. Germline CDR1 SQVTM, CDR2 ANQGSEA. CDR3 length: 14 residues. The CDR3 DNA reads TGCAGCGTCGCCGGGACTAGCGGAACAGATACGCAGTATTTT. Amino acids: CSVAGTSGTDTQYF.

This chain connects TRBV3-1 (or the pseudogene TRBV3-2) to TRBJ1-2; D not resolved. V was trimmed by 0 bases and J by 14 bases, leaving 10 bases between them. The germline V gene has CDR1 LGHDT and CDR2 YNNKEL (reference sequence). The length of the CDR3 is 11 residues. The CDR3 protein is CASSQEGKCTF. CDR3 bases: TGTGCCAGCAGCCAAGAGGGGAAGTGTACCTTC.

This chain uses TRBV6-1 with TRBJ1-4, with D uncertain. Trimming pared 1 base from V and 6 bases from J, leaving 9 bases between. The CDR3 loop spans 14 amino acids. Germline CDR1 and CDR2: MNHNS and SASEGT. The CDR3: CASSEGGADEKLFF. CDR3 coding DNA: TGTGCCAGCAGTGAAGGGGGAGCGGATGAAAAACTGTTTTTT.

Here the CDR3 DNA reads TGTGCCAGCAGCTTGGGACTAGCCTGGGGGGAGCTGTTTTTT. Amino acid sequence: CASSLGLAWGELFF. The chain is built from TRBV7-9 and TRBJ2-2; 9 bases fit TRBD2. The V and J ends lost 3 bases and 8 bases, in that order; junction bases with no gene match: 4. This CDR3 spans 14 amino acids. The germline gives CDR1 SEHNR, CDR2 FQNEAQ (reference sequence).

The V gene is TRBV10-3, the J gene TRBJ1-1, with 8 bases aligning to TRBD1. The V gene end was trimmed by 11 bases and the J gene end by 2 bases; junction bases not matched to a gene: 7. CDR3 length: 13 amino acids. Germline V gene lookup returns CDR1 ENHRY and CDR2 SYGVKD. DNA for the CDR3: TGTGCCTCTCAGGGGGCTGGAAACACTGAAGCTTTCTTT. Translated: CASQGAGNTEAFF.

The CDR3 spells CATRPGTASITSSGANVLTF. DNA of the CDR3: TGTGCCACCCGACCGGGGACAGCGTCAATTACAAGCTCTGGGGCCAACGTCCTGACTTTC. This chain uses TRBV15 with TRBJ2-6, with 7 nucleotides matching TRBD1. CDR1 LNHNV and CDR2 YYDKDF come from the germline V gene (reference sequence). The trim removed 8 bases at V and 0 bases at J, leaving 19 bases unmatched. The CDR3 runs to 20 residues.

The chain is built from TRBV5-1 and TRBJ2-5; D gene uncertain. V was cut by 0 bases and J by 0 bases, with 12 bases left in between. This CDR3 contains 16 residues. Germline-derived CDR1 and CDR2 are SGHRS and YFSETQ. Written as DNA, the CDR3 is TGCGCCAGCAGCTTGGCCCGGCGGCAGTACCAAGAGACCCAGTACTTC. Protein product: CASSLARRQYQETQYF.

The genes are TRBV2 and TRBJ2-4, with 7 bases identical to TRBD1. The CDR3 loop spans 13 amino acids. Germline V gene sequence: CDR1 SNHLY, CDR2 FYNNEI. With 11 bases clipped from V and 8 bases from J, the junction kept 12 bases outside the gene matches. CDR3 region: CASSTGLRDIQYF. Here the CDR3 DNA reads TGTGCCTCATCGACAGGGTTGAGGGACATTCAGTACTTC.

The chain combines TRBV23-1 with TRBJ1-5; 7 bases align to TRBD1. TRBV23-1 counts as an open reading frame of uncertain function. The CDR3 is made up of 15 amino acids. The V segment lost 6 bases and the J segment 5 bases; nucleotides outside the gene matches: 10. CDR3 residues: CASSPWRTGHQPQHF. CDR3 DNA sequence: TGCGCCAGCAGCCCGTGGAGGACAGGACATCAGCCCCAGCATTTT.

This chain uses TRBV5-6 with TRBJ2-5; D may be TRBD1 or TRBD2 (7 bases each). Trimming pared 5 bases from V and 1 base from J, leaving 21 bases between. Per germline, CDR1 SGHDT and CDR2 YYEEEE. The CDR3 sequence is 17 residues long. The CDR3 region has the DNA TGTGCCAGCAGTCAAATATCAGGGGGGGTCGGCCAAGAGACCCAGTACTTC. Its protein product is CASSQISGGVGQETQYF. Full variable domain (rest looked up from reference TRBV5-6 and TRBJ2-5): DAGVTQSPTHLIKTRGQQVTLRCSPKSGHDTVSWYQQALGQGPQFIFQYYEEEERQRGNFPDRFSGHQFPNYSSELNVNALLLGDSALYLCASSQISGGVGQETQYFGPGTRLLVL.

CDR3 residues: CATSPNREDGRPQHF. The CDR3 DNA reads as TGTGCCACCAGCCCTAACCGGGAGGACGGACGGCCCCAGCATTTT. The chain has TRBV15 and TRBJ1-5, with no clear D. Trimming removed 5 bases at V and 9 bases at J, with 20 bases between. In germline, CDR1 is LNHNV, CDR2 YYDKDF (reference sequence). This CDR3 has 15 amino acids. Together with reference TRBV15 and TRBJ1-5, the CDR3 gives the full variable domain: DAMVIQNPRYQVTQFGKPVTLSCSQTLNHNVMYWYQQKSSQAPKLLFHYYDKDFNNEADTPDNFQSRRPNTSFCFLDIRSPGLGDTAMYLCATSPNREDGRPQHFGDGTRLSIL.

The rearrangement uses TRBV29-1 and TRBJ1-2, with a possible D match to TRBD1 (5 bases). This CDR3 spans 13 amino acids. Trimming took 1 base from V and 10 from J, leaving 16 bases between them. The germline V gene encodes CDR1 SQVTM and CDR2 ANQGSEA. CDR3 coding DNA: TGCAGCGTTGAAGGAAAGGGGATGGGGTTCTACACCTTC. This translates into CSVEGKGMGFYTF. Combining the CDR3 with reference TRBV29-1 and TRBJ1-2 gives the whole variable domain SAVISQKPSRDICQRGTSLTIQCQVDSQVTMMFWYRQQPGQSLTLIATANQGSEATYESGFVIDKFPISRPNLTFSTLTVSNMSPEDSSIYLCSVEGKGMGFYTFGSGTRLTVV.

This chain uses TRBV7-9 with TRBJ1-4; 9 bases fit TRBD1. The CDR3 is made up of 15 amino acids. The V and J ends lost 1 base and 8 bases, in that order; junction bases with no gene match: 5. The germline V gene encodes CDR1 SEHNR and CDR2 FQNEAQ (reference sequence). The CDR3 region is CASSLVGTGFEKLFF. The CDR3 DNA reads as TGTGCCAGCAGCTTAGTAGGGACAGGGTTCGAAAAACTGTTTTTT.

Only one count was recorded for this clone. The V gene is TRBV5-4, the J gene TRBJ1-1, with a tentative D call TRBD1 (5 bases). Germline V lookup: CDR1 SGHNT, CDR2 YYREEE (reference sequence). The length of the CDR3 is 17 residues. Trimming pared 4 bases from V and 4 bases from J, leaving 23 bases between. Written as DNA, the CDR3 is TGTGCCAGCAGCCGACCAGGGAAAGGCAGAGATGGCACTGAAGCTTTCTTT. Translation: CASSRPGKGRDGTEAFF.